The T cell receptor (beta chain) under discussion was sequenced for a study of cytomegalovirus exposure and HLA in healthy donors. PCR amplification relied on 60 Vbeta primers (plus 13 Jbeta primers). TCRdb keeps only in-frame clones here, not all; method: immunoSEQ multiplex PCR. Found here are 150,000 to 200,000 clones, less than 90% of them singletons; the top ten hold approximately 2%. Notes on the study in general: Later work found that TCR association rates differed between HLA loci; DRB1 had the most and HLA-C the fewest.

Trimming cost V 3 bases and J 4 bases, with 9 bases left between them. CDR3 length equals 13 residues. Germline V gives CDR1 MDHEN, CDR2 SYDVKM. For this clone: Antigen unknown.

The chain has TRBV28 and TRBJ1-2, with D unresolved. This clonotype originated in a man in his late teens or twenties in good health and CMV-seronegative. The sequencing input was PBMCs. This CDR3 is CASSLSTAYGYTF. The CDR3 bases are TGTGCCAGCAGTTTGAGTACAGCCTATGGCTACACCTTC.